This TCR beta chain was observed in a study of radiotherapy plus CTLA-4 blockade in lung cancer. The trim removed 11 bases at V and 2 bases at J, leaving 14 bases unmatched. Germline V gene lookup returns CDR1 MNHNS and CDR2 SASEGT. The CDR3 contains 15 residues. This table comes from immunoSEQ multiplex PCR, and its TCRdb copy is limited to in-frame clones, with some not included. This sample has around 38,000 clones, with approximately 83% found just once. The clonotype was recovered from a human donor with non-small cell lung cancer whose response to radiotherapy plus ipilimumab could not be evaluated. V usage is TRBV6-1 and J usage is TRBJ1-1; TRBD1 agrees at 7 bases. The material sequenced was peripheral blood, taken from a patient treated with radiotherapy plus ipilimumab. This chain's CDR3 is CAARVEQGYNTEAFF. CDR3 nucleotides: TGTGCCGCACGGGTGGAACAGGGGTACAACACTGAAGCTTTCTTT.